Shown below are 4 T cell receptor beta chains from a single sample sequenced in a study of patients and donors after allogeneic stem cell transplantation. MiXCR, applied by TCRdb to the RT-PCR reads, yields one record per CDR3 protein. In the table there are roughly 880,000 distinct CDR3 sequences, about a sixth of which are singletons. Source material: blood, either unsorted or a sorted T cell fraction (not recorded which). These receptor sequences come from a human donor who was either an allogeneic HSCT recipient or a stem cell or donor lymphocyte infusion donor (not recorded which). It is not recorded whose cells these are; they may come from a transplant donor.

This chain links TRBV10-3 with TRBJ1-2; TRBD1 matches 7 bases. With V trimmed by 8 bases and J by 0 bases, 6 bases remained unmatched. The CDR3 sequence is 14 residues long. Germline lookup yields CDR1 ENHRY and CDR2 SYGVKD. For the CDR3, the DNA is TGTGCCATCCGGCCGGACAGGTCTAACTATGGCTACACCTTC. Encoded protein: CAIRPDRSNYGYTF.

The rearrangement uses TRBV27 and TRBJ2-1; D may be TRBD2 (6 bases). Trimming cost V 5 bases and J 0 bases, with 14 bases left between them. The CDR3 contains 16 residues. Germline CDR1 and CDR2: MNHEY and SMNVEV (reference sequence). The CDR3 sequence is CASSDGAGNSYNEQFF. CDR3 DNA: TGTGCCAGCAGTGATGGGGCGGGAAACTCCTACAATGAGCAGTTCTTC.

This clonotype was counted between two and nine times. The V gene is TRBV20-1, the J gene TRBJ2-7; D ambiguous. Germline CDR1 and CDR2: DFQATT and SNEGSKA (reference sequence). The CDR3 contains 12 residues. The V and J ends lost 3 bases and 1 base respectively, with 7 bases between them. CDR3 sequence: CSARGTSYEQYF. For the CDR3, the DNA is TGCAGTGCTAGGGGTACTTCCTACGAGCAGTACTTC.

This clonotype appeared many times. The rearrangement joins TRBV5-1 to TRBJ2-3; D remains unclear. The CDR3 has 15 amino acids. Trimming pared 3 bases from V and 2 bases from J, leaving 13 bases between. The germline gives CDR1 SGHRS, CDR2 YFSETQ. CDR3 loop: CASSYLRRITDTQYF. As DNA, the CDR3 is TGCGCCAGCAGCTATCTTAGGCGGATCACAGATACGCAGTATTTT. The entire variable domain, with the rest obtained from reference TRBV5-1 and TRBJ2-3, is as follows: KAGVTQTPRYLIKTRGQQVTLSCSPISGHRSVSWYQQTPGQGLQFLFEYFSETQRNKGNFPGRFSGRQFSNSRSEMNVSTLELGDSALYLCASSYLRRITDTQYFGPGTRLTVL.